A selection of T cell receptor beta chains follows, all from one sample in a study of vaccination and CD4 T cells after COVID-19. No antigen has been assigned to these receptors. MiXCR, applied by TCRdb to the PCR reads, yields one record per CDR3 protein. Here the sample spans about 20,000 distinct CDR3 sequences, more than 40% being singletons. Sequences were derived from CD4+ T cells from blood, cultured in vitro, sampled before SARS-CoV-2 vaccination. The receptors stem from a human donor who had recovered from COVID-19. The CDR3 runs from the conserved cysteine through the conserved F or W. Fields, in order: J gene, D gene, V gene, clone size, CDR3 protein, CDR3 DNA. The D gene is left open where the match is weak. Size is omitted from some rows. Given values are once, few, many or a class for expanded clones.

J gene: TRBJ1-2
D gene: .
V gene: TRBV7-9
clone size: few
CDR3 protein: CASSPWVTGLDYGYTF
CDR3 DNA: TGTGCCAGCAGCCCGTGGGTAACGGGCTTGGATTATGGCTACACCTTC

J gene: TRBJ2-3
D gene: TRBD2
V gene: TRBV7-2
clone size: few
CDR3 protein: CASSLGAGSRTDTQYF
CDR3 DNA: TGTGCCAGCAGCTTGGGAGCGGGGTCGAGGACAGATACGCAGTATTTT

J gene: TRBJ2-3
D gene: .
V gene: TRBV29-1
clone size: .
CDR3 protein: CSVGQTQYF
CDR3 DNA: TGCAGCGTCGGACAGACGCAGTATTTT

J gene: TRBJ2-7
D gene: TRBD1
V gene: TRBV20-1
clone size: .
CDR3 protein: CSAHRGLLIEQYF
CDR3 DNA: TGCAGTGCACACAGGGGGTTACTAATCGAGCAGTACTTC

J gene: TRBJ1-2
D gene: .
V gene: TRBV29-1
clone size: .
CDR3 protein: CSVGRSEWNGYTF
CDR3 DNA: TGCAGCGTTGGGCGCTCAGAATGGAATGGCTACACCTTC

J gene: TRBJ1-5
D gene: .
V gene: TRBV6-1
clone size: .
CDR3 protein: CASSQGRGVQPQHF
CDR3 DNA: TGTGCCAGCAGCCAGGGGCGCGGGGTACAGCCCCAGCATTTT

J gene: TRBJ2-7
D gene: .
V gene: TRBV6-2/TRBV6-3
clone size: .
CDR3 protein: CASSQGGEQYF
CDR3 DNA: TGTGCCAGCAGTCAAGGTGGAGAGCAGTACTTC

J gene: TRBJ2-5
D gene: TRBD2
V gene: TRBV2
clone size: .
CDR3 protein: CASSAGTSGKETQYF
CDR3 DNA: TGTGCCAGCAGTGCCGGGACTAGCGGAAAAGAGACCCAGTACTTC

J gene: TRBJ2-3
D gene: .
V gene: TRBV19
clone size: once
CDR3 protein: CASSIPRGDTQYF
CDR3 DNA: TGTGCCAGTAGTATTCCCCGAGGCGATACGCAGTATTTT

J gene: TRBJ1-1
D gene: .
V gene: TRBV29-1
clone size: .
CDR3 protein: CSVEAGATEAFF
CDR3 DNA: TGCAGCGTTGAAGCAGGGGCCACTGAAGCTTTCTTT

J gene: TRBJ2-1
D gene: TRBD1
V gene: TRBV6-2/TRBV6-3
clone size: .
CDR3 protein: CASSWTGMAYNEQFF
CDR3 DNA: TGTGCCAGCAGTTGGACAGGGATGGCCTACAATGAGCAGTTCTTC

J gene: TRBJ1-5
D gene: .
V gene: TRBV2
clone size: .
CDR3 protein: CASSGENNQPQHF
CDR3 DNA: TGTGCCAGCAGCGGCGAGAACAATCAGCCCCAGCATTTT

J gene: TRBJ1-3
D gene: .
V gene: TRBV7-3
clone size: .
CDR3 protein: CASSLQGSGNTIYF
CDR3 DNA: TGTGCCAGCAGCTTACAGGGCTCTGGAAACACCATATATTTT

J gene: TRBJ2-3
D gene: TRBD2
V gene: TRBV6-2/TRBV6-3
clone size: .
CDR3 protein: CASRRETGGPDTQYF
CDR3 DNA: TGTGCCAGCAGGCGGGAAACGGGGGGGCCCGATACGCAGTATTTT